This T cell receptor beta chain was observed in a study of regulatory T cells in long-lasting Graves disease. Turning to the study itself: Graves' patients who were just diagnosed had used antithyroid drugs for under 3 months. Study-wide points: Persistent patients shared more public clonotypes (under 3,000) than newly diagnosed patients (about 1,000). Accuracy was possibly reduced by small sample size.

Time point indicated: newly diagnosed GD, antithyroid drugs for less than 3 months. Generation of the TCR library employed RNA extracted from PBMCs. EDTA tubes received around 10 milliliters of drawn peripheral blood. The count of this clonotype is one. No antigen is known for it. Libraries of TCR beta came from iRepertoire HTBI primers plus Arm-PCR of CDR3 regions. TCRdb reprocessed the multiplex PCR reads with MiXCR, giving one entry per CDR3 protein. The profile shows about 240,000 distinct CDR3 sequences, around 20% of them singletons. The CDR3 extends over 13 amino acids. V was pared by 4 bases and J by 8 bases, with 9 bases between. CDR1 and CDR2 (germline): SNHLY, FYNNEI.

Sequenced here: peripheral blood mononuclear cells (PBMCs), sampled at new diagnosis, from a patient treated with antithyroid drugs. The sequence derives from a female donor with Graves disease. This chain links TRBV2 with TRBJ1-6; D is possibly TRBD1 (6 bases). DNA for the CDR3: TGTGCCAGCAGTGGGCGGACAGATTCACCCCTCCACTTT. Translation: CASSGRTDSPLHF.